This T cell receptor (beta chain) was sequenced in a study of T cell repertoires in cytomegalovirus infection. Study-level points and caveats: Identification of carriers of CMV plus the relevant HLA was achieved through cumulative public TCR beta family frequency.

This CDR3 has 15 residues. Deletions cut 1 base from V and 1 base from J, with 10 bases between. Germline V gives CDR1 SEHNR, CDR2 FQNEAQ (reference sequence). This clonotype came up many times. Its target is not known. TCRdb processed the reads anew with MiXCR; each CDR3 protein has one entry. The profile shows roughly 340,000 distinct CDR3 sequences, almost 30% of them singletons. The sequence came from a human donor in good health (CMV status not recorded). Some clones in this sample may be carry-over from other donors' samples. The sequencing here drew on cultured PBMCs, taken from culture after CMV antigen stimulation. V usage is TRBV7-9 and J usage is TRBJ1-2, with D maybe TRBD1 (5 bases). CDR3 sequence reads: CASSLGRDVNYGYTF. The CDR3 DNA reads TGTGCCAGCAGCTTAGGCAGGGATGTTAACTATGGCTACACCTTC.